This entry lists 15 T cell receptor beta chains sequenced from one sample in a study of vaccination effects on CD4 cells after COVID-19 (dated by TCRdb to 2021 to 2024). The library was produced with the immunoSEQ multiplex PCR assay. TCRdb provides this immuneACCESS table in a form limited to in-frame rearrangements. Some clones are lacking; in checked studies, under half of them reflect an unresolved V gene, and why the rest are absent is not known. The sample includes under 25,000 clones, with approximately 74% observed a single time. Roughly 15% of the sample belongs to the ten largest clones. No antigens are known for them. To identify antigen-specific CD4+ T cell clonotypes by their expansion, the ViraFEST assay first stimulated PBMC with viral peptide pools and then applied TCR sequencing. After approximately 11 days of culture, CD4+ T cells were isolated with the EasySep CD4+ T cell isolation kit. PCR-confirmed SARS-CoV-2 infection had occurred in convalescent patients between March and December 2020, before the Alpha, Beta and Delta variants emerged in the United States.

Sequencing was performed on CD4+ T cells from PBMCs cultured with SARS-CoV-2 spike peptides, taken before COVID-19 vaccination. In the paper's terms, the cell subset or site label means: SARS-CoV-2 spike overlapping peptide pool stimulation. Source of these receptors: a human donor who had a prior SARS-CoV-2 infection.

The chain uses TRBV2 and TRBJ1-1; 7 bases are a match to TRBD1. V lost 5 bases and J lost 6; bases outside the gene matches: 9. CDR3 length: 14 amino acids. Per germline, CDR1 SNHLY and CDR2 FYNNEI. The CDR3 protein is CASSPYTGDSEAFF. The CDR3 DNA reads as TGTGCCAGCAGTCCGTATACAGGGGATTCTGAAGCTTTCTTT.

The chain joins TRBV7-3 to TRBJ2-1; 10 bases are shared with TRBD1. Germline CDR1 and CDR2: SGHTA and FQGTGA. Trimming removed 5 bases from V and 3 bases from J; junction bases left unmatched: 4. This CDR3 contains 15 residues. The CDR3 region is CASSPTGGLYNEQFF. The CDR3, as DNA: TGTGCCAGCAGCCCGACAGGGGGCCTCTACAATGAGCAGTTCTTC.

The CDR3 bases are TGTGCCAGCAGTTACGGCCCAGGCTATGGCTACACCTTC. Protein sequence: CASSYGPGYGYTF. The chain employs TRBV6-2 or TRBV6-3 and TRBJ1-2; D uncertain. With 2 bases removed from V and 4 bases from J, the gap between germline ends came to 8 bases. The germline gives CDR1 MNHEY, CDR2 SVGEGT. CDR3 length: 13 residues.

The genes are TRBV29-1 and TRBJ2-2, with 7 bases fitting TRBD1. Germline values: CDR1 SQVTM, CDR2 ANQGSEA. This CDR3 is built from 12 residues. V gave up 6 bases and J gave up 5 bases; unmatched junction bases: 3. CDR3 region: CSVRQGTGELFF. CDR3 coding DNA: TGCAGCGTCAGACAGGGAACCGGGGAGCTGTTTTTT.

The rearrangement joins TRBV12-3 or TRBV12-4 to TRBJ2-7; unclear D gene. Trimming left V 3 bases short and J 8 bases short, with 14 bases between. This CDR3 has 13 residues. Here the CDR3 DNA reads TGTGCCAGCAGTTTCGTAACCCCCCGCCAGCAGTACTTC. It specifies CASSFVTPRQQYF.

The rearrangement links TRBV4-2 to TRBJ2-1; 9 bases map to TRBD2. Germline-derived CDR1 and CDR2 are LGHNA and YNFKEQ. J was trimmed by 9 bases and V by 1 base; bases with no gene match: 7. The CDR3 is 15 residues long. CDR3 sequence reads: CASSQGLAVYPEQFF. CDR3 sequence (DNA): TGTGCCAGCAGCCAAGGACTAGCGGTGTACCCTGAGCAGTTCTTC.

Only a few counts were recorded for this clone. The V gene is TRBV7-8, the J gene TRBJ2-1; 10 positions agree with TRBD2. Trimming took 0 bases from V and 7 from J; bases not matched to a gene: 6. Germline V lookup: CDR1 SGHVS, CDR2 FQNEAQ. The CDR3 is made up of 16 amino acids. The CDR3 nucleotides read TGTGCCAGCAGCTTAGCGCCTAGCGGGAGACCGAATGAGCAGTTCTTC. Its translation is CASSLAPSGRPNEQFF.

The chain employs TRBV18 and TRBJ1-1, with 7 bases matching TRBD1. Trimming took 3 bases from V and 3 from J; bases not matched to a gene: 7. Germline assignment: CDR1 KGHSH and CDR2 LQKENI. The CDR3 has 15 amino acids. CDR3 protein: CASSPQDRADTEAFF. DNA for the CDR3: TGTGCCAGCTCACCGCAAGACAGGGCGGACACTGAAGCTTTCTTT.

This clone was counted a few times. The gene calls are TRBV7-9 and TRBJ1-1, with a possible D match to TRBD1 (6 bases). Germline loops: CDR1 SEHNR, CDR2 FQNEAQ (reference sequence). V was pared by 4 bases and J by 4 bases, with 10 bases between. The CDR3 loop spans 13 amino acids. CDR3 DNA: TGTGCCAGCAGCTCCCCGGACAGCACTGAAGCTTTCTTT. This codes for CASSSPDSTEAFF.

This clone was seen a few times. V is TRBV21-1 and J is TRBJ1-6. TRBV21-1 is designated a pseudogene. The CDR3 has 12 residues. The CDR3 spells CASSKGDGALHF. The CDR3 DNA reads TGTGCCAGCAGCAAGGGGGATGGGGCCCTCCACTTT.

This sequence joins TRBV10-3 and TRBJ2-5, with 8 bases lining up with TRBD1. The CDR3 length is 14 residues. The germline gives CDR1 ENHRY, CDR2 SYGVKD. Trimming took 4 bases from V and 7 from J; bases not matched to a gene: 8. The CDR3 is CAISVDRDSGTQYF. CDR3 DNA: TGTGCCATCAGTGTGGACAGGGATAGTGGGACCCAGTACTTC.

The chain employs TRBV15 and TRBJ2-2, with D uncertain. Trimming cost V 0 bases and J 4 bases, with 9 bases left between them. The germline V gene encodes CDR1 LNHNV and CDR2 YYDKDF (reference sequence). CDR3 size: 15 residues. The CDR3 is CATSRDSPFTGELFF. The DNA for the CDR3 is TGTGCCACCAGCAGAGATTCCCCATTCACCGGGGAGCTGTTTTTT.

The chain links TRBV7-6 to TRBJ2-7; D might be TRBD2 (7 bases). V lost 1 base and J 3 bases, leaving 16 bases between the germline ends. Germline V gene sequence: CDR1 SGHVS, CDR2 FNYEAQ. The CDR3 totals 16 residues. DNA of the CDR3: TGTGCCAGCAGCTTAGGGCTGGCGGGGGCGTACTACGAGCAGTACTTC. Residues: CASSLGLAGAYYEQYF.

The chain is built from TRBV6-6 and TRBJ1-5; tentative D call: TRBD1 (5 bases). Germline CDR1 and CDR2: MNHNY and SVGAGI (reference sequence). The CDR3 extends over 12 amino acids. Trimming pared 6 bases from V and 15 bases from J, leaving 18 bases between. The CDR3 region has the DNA TGTGCCAGCAGCCCGCCGGGACCGCGAAGGCATTTT. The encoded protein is CASSPPGPRRHF.

The CDR3 is CASSLGSGTSRGTDTQYF. The CDR3, as DNA: TGCGCCAGCAGCTTGGGATCTGGGACTAGCCGAGGCACAGATACGCAGTATTTT. The rearrangement joins TRBV5-1 to TRBJ2-3; 9 positions agree with TRBD2. The CDR3 consists of 18 residues. Unmatched junction bases numbered 9, after V lost 0 bases and J lost 1 base. The germline gives CDR1 SGHRS, CDR2 YFSETQ.